The 8 T cell receptor beta chains below all came from one sample that was sequenced in a study of T-cell reconstitution after alpha-beta-depleted transplantation in children. TCRbeta library construction was performed incorporating unique molecular identifiers. TCRdb itself ran the PCR reads through MiXCR, one entry per CDR3 protein. The data hold hundreds of thousands of distinct CDR3 sequences, with 16% observed a single time. Here the sequenced sample was PBMCs from the stem cell graft donor, taken from the stem cell graft. Receptor source: a human donor who donated a stem cell graft to a child with acute myeloid leukemia.

A few counts support this clonotype. V is TRBV10-3 and J is TRBJ2-3; tentative D call: TRBD2 (6 bases). The ends were cut back, 7 bases at V and 2 bases at J, with 13 bases in the middle. Germline assignment: CDR1 ENHRY and CDR2 SYGVKD. There are 14 residues in the CDR3. As DNA, the CDR3 is TGTGCCATCACCTTTAGCGGCAACACAGATACGCAGTATTTT. It codes for CAITFSGNTDTQYF.

J is TRBJ2-2 and V is TRBV12-3 or TRBV12-4; possible D gene TRBD1, 6 bases. This CDR3 has 14 amino acids. The germline V and J ends were trimmed by 6 bases and 6 bases, with 14 bases remaining between them. CDR3 sequence reads: CASSLRTDAGELFF. Written as DNA, the CDR3 is TGTGCCAGCAGCTTGAGGACAGACGCCGGGGAGCTGTTTTTT.

V is TRBV6-1 and J is TRBJ2-3; 12 nucleotides match TRBD2. The CDR3 consists of 15 residues. With V trimmed by 6 bases and J by 2 bases, 3 bases remained unmatched. In germline, CDR1 is MNHNS, CDR2 SASEGT. The CDR3, as DNA: TGTGCCAGCAGCGGACTAGCGGGGACCACAGATACGCAGTATTTT. Translated: CASSGLAGTTDTQYF.

In its sample, this clonotype was seen many times. This sequence joins TRBV29-1 and TRBJ2-5, with D hard to call. V gave up 2 bases and J gave up 4 bases, with 11 bases separating them. The CDR3 consists of 13 residues. From germline, CDR1 is SQVTM and CDR2 ANQGSEA. CDR3 amino acids: CSVEFLQVETQYF. The CDR3 nucleotides read TGCAGCGTTGAATTCCTGCAGGTAGAGACCCAGTACTTC.

The J gene is TRBJ2-3, the V gene TRBV7-8; a weak D match, TRBD1 (6 bases). Germline loops: CDR1 SGHVS, CDR2 FQNEAQ. The V gene lost 1 base and the J gene lost 4 bases, with 15 bases spanning the gap. CDR3 length: 16 residues. The CDR3 DNA is TGTGCCAGCAGCTTAGTGGGTTACAGGGTGGCAGATACGCAGTATTTT. Amino acids: CASSLVGYRVADTQYF.

The table lists this clonotype with many counts. The gene calls are TRBV20-1 and TRBJ2-3, with D possibly matching TRBD2 (7 bases). V was pared by 4 bases and J by 4 bases, with 15 bases between. Per the germline V gene, CDR1 is DFQATT and CDR2 is SNEGSKA (reference sequence). This CDR3 spans 14 amino acids. CDR3 nucleotides: TGCAGTGCTATAGTGGGGGGGCGGGCAGATACGCAGTATTTT. It codes for CSAIVGGRADTQYF.

The table lists this clonotype with many counts. The V call is TRBV25-1, the J call TRBJ1-3, with TRBD1 matching over 7 bases. The CDR3 covers 16 residues. CDR1 is MGHDK and CDR2 is SYGVNS in the germline V gene. J was trimmed by 4 bases and V by 1 base; bases with no gene match: 7. The CDR3 protein is CASSEWGQIDGNTIYF. For the CDR3, the DNA is TGTGCCAGCAGTGAATGGGGACAGATAGACGGAAACACCATATATTTT.

The chain links TRBV7-9 to TRBJ1-2; D ambiguous. The CDR3 length is 14 residues. The V gene's germline CDR1 is SEHNR and CDR2 FQNEAQ (reference sequence). Trimming removed 5 bases at V and 5 bases at J, with 15 bases between. CDR3 in amino acids: CASSPTVGGYGYTF. CDR3 nucleotide sequence: TGTGCCAGCAGCCCCACAGTAGGAGGGTATGGCTACACCTTC.